This entry describes one TCR beta chain. Its antigen is still unknown. The sample comes from a study of cytomegalovirus exposure and HLA in healthy donors. Those who donated were healthy bone marrow donors. The CDR3 totals 18 residues. In germline, CDR1 is SQVTM, CDR2 ANQGSEA. With V trimmed by 3 bases and J by 0 bases, 14 bases remained unmatched. Study results and limitations: Analyzed later, association rates of TCRs varied across HLA loci, with DRB1 most and HLA-C fewest. The HLA-A and HLA-B alleles of most subjects were reportedly predicted accurately from TCR beta sequences. By a later analysis, the bulk of CMV-associated TCR beta chains appeared HLA-restricted.

Vbeta (60) and Jbeta (13) primers were used in the PCR. Profiling relied on immunoSEQ multiplex PCR, and the TCRdb table lists in-frame clones only, not all of them. There are approximately 46,000 clones in the sample; roughly 76% occur only once, and about 6% lies in the top ten. The V gene is TRBV29-1, the J gene TRBJ2-3, with 8 bases that match TRBD1. The sample comprised PBMCs. This clonotype originated in a man aged 30 to 39 in good health and CMV-seronegative. The CDR3 loop reads CSVDFRGRLRASTDTQYF. CDR3 DNA: TGCAGCGTTGATTTCAGGGGGCGTTTGCGGGCGAGCACAGATACGCAGTATTTT.